Listed here is a single T cell receptor beta chain. V gave up 5 bases and J gave up 1 base, with 12 bases separating them. CDR3 length: 15 residues. CDR1 SGHRS and CDR2 YFSETQ come from the germline V gene. Assay used: immunoSEQ multiplex PCR; TCRdb lists only in-frame clones, some missing. Among about 200,000 clones, 70% to 90% were seen once, and the ten largest hold 20% to 25%. The data originate from a study of blood T cell repertoires in COVID-19. On the study more broadly: The United States, Italy and Spain were the sources of the acute and convalescent COVID-19 samples.

Sequencing was carried out using peripheral blood. The TCR comes from a man aged 55 to 69 with active or convalescent COVID-19. The chain has TRBV5-1 and TRBJ2-2; tentatively, D is TRBD1 (6 bases). The CDR3 spells CASRKTGENTGELFF. The CDR3 DNA reads TGCGCCAGCAGAAAGACAGGCGAGAACACCGGGGAGCTGTTTTTT. The variable domain in full, with the rest retrieved from reference TRBV5-1 and TRBJ2-2, is KAGVTQTPRYLIKTRGQQVTLSCSPISGHRSVSWYQQTPGQGLQFLFEYFSETQRNKGNFPGRFSGRQFSNSRSEMNVSTLELGDSALYLCASRKTGENTGELFFGEGSRLTVL.